The T cell receptor beta chain under discussion was sequenced for a study of shared clonotypes between healthy human individuals. Study-wide context: A donor's plate count was three for CD4 naive and three for CD4 memory; CD8 naive had two and CD8 memory one. Whole-study findings and limits: Rarefaction showed sorted-subset sequencing was incomplete despite large depth. The study drew on few donors, limiting represented genetic and exposure-history diversity. Between several donors, naive CD4 clonotypes were shared at a level of approximately 5%.

The V and J ends lost 0 bases and 1 base respectively, with 8 bases between them. CDR3 size: 15 residues. Germline CDR1 reads WNHNN; CDR2 reads SYGVQD (reference sequence). Clones were sequenced by immunoSEQ multiplex PCR, and TCRdb holds only the in-frame ones, with some missing. The sample contains more than 2 million clones, about 95% of which appear only once. Points on this clone: Its specificity is unknown.

Naive CD8 cells comprised CD45RO-negative, CCR7-positively selected cells, excluding terminally differentiated effector memory CD45RA+ cells. Sequenced sample: naive CD8+ T cells sorted from blood. The gene calls are TRBV10-1 and TRBJ2-3; D unresolved. This clonotype was sampled from a man aged 18-30 years in good health. The CDR3 here is CASSESLDGTDTQYF. The DNA of the CDR3 is TGCGCCAGCAGTGAGTCTCTGGATGGCACAGATACGCAGTATTTT.